Sequencing of this T cell receptor (beta chain) was carried out in a study of T cell repertoires in cytomegalovirus infection. V shed 1 base, J shed 3 bases, and the junction held 4 bases outside the gene matches. The CDR3 covers 15 residues. CDR1 and CDR2 (germline): LNHDA, SQIVND (reference sequence). Via MiXCR, TCRdb re-called the reads, giving one row per CDR3 protein. The sample consists of about 260,000 distinct CDR3 sequences, over 8% of them appearing once. This clonotype was detected ten times or more. The sample was PBMCs. The sequence came from a human donor in good health (CMV status not recorded). Some clones in this sample may be carry-over from other donors' samples. J is TRBJ2-3 and V is TRBV19; 7 bases are shared with TRBD1. The CDR3 DNA reads TGTGCCAGTAGTATAGGACAGGGAAGAACAGATACGCAGTATTTT. Amino acid sequence: CASSIGQGRTDTQYF.